The 30 T cell receptor beta chains below were found in one sample sequenced in a study of PD-1 blockade in classical Hodgkin lymphoma. Method: immunoSEQ multiplex PCR; TCRdb's copy keeps in-frame clones and lacks some. The sample holds about 93,000 clones; roughly 91% are singletons and the top ten take 2.6%. Each patient relapsed following autologous stem cell transplantation, and prior brentuximab vedotin exposure differed. The material was peripheral blood mononuclear cells (PBMCs), obtained before the second cycle of nivolumab. Source of these receptors: a human donor with classical Hodgkin lymphoma.

The gene calls are TRBV27 and TRBJ2-1; 8 bases agree with TRBD2. V shed 5 bases, J shed 13 bases, and the junction held 7 bases outside the gene matches. The length of the CDR3 is 12 residues. In germline, CDR1 is MNHEY, CDR2 SMNVEV (reference sequence). CDR3 amino acids: CASSHPGLDQFF. DNA for the CDR3: TGTGCCAGCAGTCATCCGGGACTAGACCAGTTCTTC.

The V and J genes are TRBV5-1 and TRBJ2-7; 7 bases map to TRBD1. The V segment lost 4 bases and the J segment 0 bases; nucleotides outside the gene matches: 10. Germline loops: CDR1 SGHRS, CDR2 YFSETQ. The CDR3 totals 16 residues. The CDR3 sequence is CASSPRTGLASYEQYF. In nucleotides, the CDR3 is TGCGCCAGCAGCCCCAGGACAGGCCTAGCCTCCTACGAGCAGTACTTC.

This chain connects TRBV6-5 to TRBJ2-7; 8 bases agree with TRBD1. V was pared by 6 bases and J by 3 bases, with 7 bases of the junction left unmatched. This CDR3 contains 14 residues. CDR1 MNHEY and CDR2 SVGAGI come from the germline V gene. Here the CDR3 DNA reads TGTGCCAGCAGCAGACAGGGGATGGGCTACGAGCAGTACTTC. Protein sequence: CASSRQGMGYEQYF.

The chain joins TRBV5-5 to TRBJ2-3; TRBD1 matches at 8 bases. The ends lost 2 bases at V and 0 bases at J; junction bases unmatched: 8. CDR3 length: 17 residues. From germline, CDR1 is SGHKS and CDR2 YYEKEE (reference sequence). The DNA of the CDR3 is TGTGCCAGCAGCTTTGGGACCAGGACAGGGAGCACAGATACGCAGTATTTT. Translated: CASSFGTRTGSTDTQYF.

Here the CDR3 DNA reads TGTGCCACCCACCTGGGAGTTAATAGCAATCAGCCCCAGCATTTT. It encodes CATHLGVNSNQPQHF. V gene TRBV28 combines with J gene TRBJ1-5; D is unresolved. The V gene's germline CDR1 is MDHEN and CDR2 SYDVKM. V was pared by 10 bases and J by 0 bases, with 16 bases between. The CDR3 loop spans 15 amino acids.

The chain links TRBV18 to TRBJ2-1; the match to TRBD2 covers 13 bases. Germline CDR1 and CDR2: KGHSH and LQKENI. V shed 3 bases, J shed 7 bases, and the junction held 6 bases outside the gene matches. CDR3 length: 16 residues. The CDR3 DNA is TGTGCCAGCTCACCTGGGGGACTAGCGGGGTGGAATGAGCAGTTCTTC. This encodes CASSPGGLAGWNEQFF. The full variable domain, in which reference TRBV18 and TRBJ2-1 provide the parts outside the CDR3, is NAGVMQNPRHLVRRRGQEARLRCSPMKGHSHVYWYRQLPEEGLKFMVYLQKENIIDESGMPKERFSAEFPKEGPSILRIQQVVRGDSAAYFCASSPGGLAGWNEQFFGPGTRLTVL.

The chain joins TRBV28 to TRBJ1-2; D remains ambiguous. The CDR3 is 14 residues long. Germline CDR1 MDHEN, CDR2 SYDVKM. V dropped 5 bases and J dropped 4 bases, with 14 bases sitting between them. CDR3 sequence (DNA): TGTGCCAGCAGTCCGCTAGGGAAAATCTATGGCTACACCTTC. This translates into CASSPLGKIYGYTF.

This chain joins TRBV10-1 and TRBJ2-3; the match to TRBD2 covers 14 bases. Germline lookup yields CDR1 WNHNN and CDR2 SYGVQD (reference sequence). The CDR3 sequence is 15 residues long. J lost 5 bases, V lost 2 bases, and 0 bases had no gene match. The CDR3 protein is CASSEGLAGGDTQYF. The CDR3 bases are TGCGCCAGCAGTGAGGGACTAGCGGGAGGAGATACGCAGTATTTT.

The chain has TRBV19 and TRBJ2-3; 15 nucleotides match TRBD2. CDR3 length: 19 amino acids. CDR1 and CDR2 (germline): LNHDA, SQIVND (reference sequence). After removal of 3 bases from V and 3 bases from J, the junction contained 10 bases not matched to a gene. The CDR3 bases are TGTGCCAGTAGTATTCACGCGGGACTAGCGGGAGGAAGGACAGATACGCAGTATTTT. It codes for CASSIHAGLAGGRTDTQYF.

The genes are TRBV27 and TRBJ1-5; 8 bases align to TRBD1. V gave up 5 bases and J gave up 4 bases; unmatched junction bases: 7. Germline-derived CDR1 and CDR2 are MNHEY and SMNVEV (reference sequence). The CDR3 runs 15 residues. The CDR3 DNA sequence: TGTGCCAGCAGTCCGCGGGACAGGCCGAATCAGCCCCAGCATTTT. Translation gives CASSPRDRPNQPQHF.

This clone is a singleton in its sample. The rearrangement uses TRBV5-1 and TRBJ2-7, with a weak D call TRBD2 (6 bases). V lost 2 bases and J 4 bases, leaving 13 bases between the germline ends. The germline gives CDR1 SGHRS, CDR2 YFSETQ. This CDR3 has 14 residues. The CDR3 coding sequence is TGCGCCAGCAGCTTCCGGGACGGGGGTTACGAGCAGTACTTC. Amino acid sequence: CASSFRDGGYEQYF.

This clone was observed a handful of times. This chain links TRBV30 with TRBJ1-2; perhaps TRBD1 as D (6 bases). V lost 2 bases to trimming and J lost 0 bases, with 7 bases between them. The germline V gene has CDR1 GTSNPN and CDR2 SVGIG (reference sequence). The CDR3 covers 13 residues. The CDR3 bases are TGTGCCTGGAGTACAGGGCCTAACTATGGCTACACCTTC. This translates into CAWSTGPNYGYTF.

This sequence joins TRBV7-2 and TRBJ2-3, with 8 bases matching TRBD2. V gave up 6 bases and J gave up 4 bases; unmatched junction bases: 9. Germline lookup yields CDR1 SGHTA and CDR2 FQGNSA. This CDR3 region has 15 residues. CDR3 amino acids: CASRRTSTSADTQYF. Here the CDR3 DNA reads TGTGCCAGCAGGCGGACTAGCACGTCAGCAGATACGCAGTATTTT.

The chain recombines TRBV5-1 with TRBJ1-1; possibly TRBD1 for D (6 bases). Trimming took off 2 bases at V and 0 bases at J, with 17 bases between the two ends. CDR3 size: 17 residues. Germline V gives CDR1 SGHRS, CDR2 YFSETQ. The DNA for the CDR3 is TGCGCCAGCAGCTTAAGGGGGAGTTTTTCCATGAACACTGAAGCTTTCTTT. It encodes CASSLRGSFSMNTEAFF.

J is TRBJ2-5 and V is TRBV6-1; 11 bases fit TRBD1. In germline, CDR1 is MNHNS, CDR2 SASEGT. This CDR3 comprises 13 residues. The ends lost 6 bases at V and 4 bases at J; junction bases unmatched: 1. The CDR3 coding sequence is TGTGCCAGCAGGGACAGGGGGCGAGAGACCCAGTACTTC. Translated, it gives CASRDRGRETQYF.

The gene calls are TRBV15 and TRBJ2-7, with D tentatively TRBD1 (5 bases). Germline CDR1 and CDR2: LNHNV and YYDKDF (reference sequence). This CDR3 is built from 16 residues. Trimming took off 3 bases at V and 0 bases at J, with 15 bases between the two ends. CDR3 region: CATSSPGAATSYEQYF. Here the CDR3 DNA reads TGTGCCACCAGCAGTCCTGGGGCCGCCACCTCCTACGAGCAGTACTTC. The complete variable domain, with remaining parts taken from reference TRBV15 and TRBJ2-7, reads DAMVIQNPRYQVTQFGKPVTLSCSQTLNHNVMYWYQQKSSQAPKLLFHYYDKDFNNEADTPDNFQSRRPNTSFCFLDIRSPGLGDTAMYLCATSSPGAATSYEQYFGPGTRLTVT.

The chain carries TRBV7-6 and TRBJ2-2; TRBD2 matches 10 bases. The J segment lost 5 bases and the V segment lost 4 bases, leaving 1 base of the junction unmatched. The CDR3 length is 14 residues. CDR1 and CDR2 from the germline V gene are SGHVS and FNYEAQ. This chain's CDR3 is CASSWTSGTGELFF. The CDR3 region has the DNA TGTGCCAGCAGCTGGACTAGCGGAACCGGGGAGCTGTTTTTT.

Here the CDR3 DNA reads TGTGCCAGCACGACTCTCAATGAGCAGTTCTTC. This translates into CASTTLNEQFF. The rearrangement uses TRBV2 and TRBJ2-1; no definite D call. Germline CDR1 is SNHLY and CDR2 is FYNNEI. This CDR3 is 11 amino acids long. V was cut by 7 bases and J by 6 bases, with 7 bases left in between.

The gene calls are TRBV10-3 and TRBJ2-5; D is unresolved. The V gene lost 3 bases and the J gene lost 5 bases, with 4 bases spanning the gap. Germline CDR1 and CDR2: ENHRY and SYGVKD. The CDR3 runs 11 residues. The CDR3 coding sequence is TGTGCCATCAGTGATATGGAGACCCAGTACTTC. Translating gives CAISDMETQYF.

CDR3 amino acids: CASSLMPNTEAFF. The CDR3 coding sequence is TGCGCCAGCAGCTTGATGCCGAACACTGAAGCTTTCTTT. The chain has TRBV5-1 and TRBJ1-1; D uncertain. This CDR3 has 13 amino acids. Per germline, CDR1 SGHRS and CDR2 YFSETQ. The V end was cut by 1 base, the J end by 1 base, with 5 bases between.

V gene TRBV21-1 combines with J gene TRBJ1-4. TRBV21-1 is a listed pseudogene. The CDR3 loop spans 18 amino acids. The chain's CDR3 is CASSPQGGTPATNEKLFF. The CDR3, as DNA: TGTGCCAGCAGCCCTCAGGGGGGGACGCCCGCAACTAATGAAAAACTGTTTTTT.

This clone has only a few counts. This rearrangement joins TRBV5-1 to TRBJ1-2; D unresolved. Trimming pared 3 bases from V and 7 bases from J, leaving 16 bases between. The germline V gene encodes CDR1 SGHRS and CDR2 YFSETQ. The CDR3 is 14 residues long. The DNA for the CDR3 is TGCGCCAGCAGCTCCCAATCACAGACAAGTGGCTACACCTTC. Protein sequence: CASSSQSQTSGYTF.

This clone was recorded once. V and J are TRBV11-3 and TRBJ2-7, with a tentative D call TRBD1 (6 bases). This CDR3 contains 13 residues. Germline values: CDR1 SGHNT, CDR2 YENEEA. V lost 4 bases and J 6 bases, leaving 13 bases between the germline ends. The CDR3 DNA reads as TGTGCCAGCAGCTCTCGGTTGGACAGCGAGCAGTACTTC. The encoded protein is CASSSRLDSEQYF.

This chain connects TRBV5-1 to TRBJ2-7, with 7 bases aligning to TRBD1. Germline lookup yields CDR1 SGHRS and CDR2 YFSETQ. The CDR3 has 14 residues. V was clipped by 2 bases and J by 6 bases; unmatched bases: 8. Here the CDR3 reads CASSLQTGSAEQYF. The DNA for the CDR3 is TGCGCCAGCAGCTTACAGACAGGGAGTGCCGAGCAGTACTTC.

The V gene is TRBV27, the J gene TRBJ2-2, with 9 bases matching TRBD2. From germline, CDR1 is MNHEY and CDR2 SMNVEV (reference sequence). Trimming took 3 bases from V and 3 from J; bases not matched to a gene: 2. This CDR3 comprises 15 residues. CDR3 sequence: CASSFRGRDTGELFF. CDR3 sequence (DNA): TGTGCCAGCAGTTTCCGCGGGAGGGACACCGGGGAGCTGTTTTTT.

This sequence joins TRBV13 and TRBJ2-7; possibly TRBD1 or TRBD2 for D (5 bases each). This CDR3 comprises 15 residues. Germline-derived CDR1 and CDR2 are PRHDT and FYEKMQ (reference sequence). V lost 5 bases, J lost 3 bases, and 17 bases lay in between. As DNA, the CDR3 is TGTGCCAGCAGCCCCGGGACCGGGGTCGTCTACGAGCAGTACTTC. This codes for CASSPGTGVVYEQYF. Combining the CDR3 with reference TRBV13 and TRBJ2-7 gives the whole variable domain AAGVIQSPRHLIKEKRETATLKCYPIPRHDTVYWYQQGPGQDPQFLISFYEKMQSDKGSIPDRFSAQQFSDYHSELNMSSLELGDSALYFCASSPGTGVVYEQYFGPGTRLTVT.

For this clone: The DNA is omitted, as the CDR3 cannot be located on it reliably, and the CDR3 follows TCRdb's listing. The V call is TRBV30, the J call TRBJ1-2. The CDR3 extends over 14 residues, inclusive of both ends. Germline V gene data show CDR1 as GTSNPN and CDR2 as SVGIG (reference sequence). CDR3 loop: CAWRFLGTGYGYTF.

The chain uses TRBV2 and TRBJ2-3; D is ambiguous. The CDR3 extends over 13 amino acids. Germline V gene lookup returns CDR1 SNHLY and CDR2 FYNNEI. V dropped 8 bases and J dropped 0 bases, with 9 bases sitting between them. Here the CDR3 reads CASVSPSTDTQYF. CDR3 sequence (DNA): TGTGCCAGCGTATCCCCTAGCACAGATACGCAGTATTTT. The full variable domain, rest sourced from reference TRBV2 and TRBJ2-3, is EPEVTQTPSHQVTQMGQEVILRCVPISNHLYFYWYRQILGQKVEFLVSFYNNEISEKSEIFDDQFSVERPDGSNFTLKIRSTKLEDSAMYFCASVSPSTDTQYFGPGTRLTVL.

The chain employs TRBV29-1 and TRBJ2-3, with D possibly TRBD1 on 5 matching bases. The CDR3 totals 15 residues. The V and J ends lost 6 bases and 1 base respectively, with 17 bases between them. Germline loops: CDR1 SQVTM, CDR2 ANQGSEA. The CDR3 reads CSVSRELGRTDTQYF. CDR3 sequence (DNA): TGCAGCGTCTCCAGGGAATTGGGGCGCACAGATACGCAGTATTTT.

The V gene is TRBV25-1, the J gene TRBJ1-4; D may be TRBD1 (5 bases). The germline CDR1 and CDR2 sequences are MGHDK and SYGVNS. Trimming shortened V by 2 bases and J by 4 bases, and 8 bases separated the two germline ends. The CDR3 spans 14 residues. This CDR3 reads CASSEGHNNEKLFF. DNA for the CDR3: TGTGCCAGCAGTGAAGGACATAATAATGAAAAACTGTTTTTT.